The clone carrying this TCR beta chain turned up a few times. This sample was taken from a study of cytomegalovirus exposure and HLA in healthy donors. This CDR3 is 14 amino acids long. Germline V gives CDR1 SNHLY, CDR2 FYNNEI. The V gene lost 2 bases and the J gene lost 3 bases, with 7 bases spanning the gap. 13 Jbeta primers and 60 Vbeta primers were used for the PCR. Generated by immunoSEQ multiplex PCR, the TCRdb table keeps only in-frame clones and is missing some. The sample lists roughly 180,000 clones; more than 80% were seen once. The TCR sequence derives from a man between 18 and 29 years old in good health and CMV-seronegative. The chain links TRBV2 to TRBJ2-2, with a possible D match to TRBD2 (5 bases). The sample comprised PBMCs. CDR3 sequence (DNA): TGTGCCAGCAGTGAACTAGCTTACACCGGGGAGCTGTTTTTT. This encodes CASSELAYTGELFF.